Each of the 15 T cell receptor beta chains below was sequenced from the same sample in a study of blood T cell repertoires in COVID-19. Using immunoSEQ multiplex PCR, the repertoire was profiled, and TCRdb retains in-frame clones only, with some absent. The table lists about 160,000 clones, roughly four fifths of them singletons. The source material was peripheral blood. The receptors were sampled from a human donor with acute or convalescent COVID-19. The donor label of this sample is uncertain.

J is TRBJ1-2 and V is TRBV30, with TRBD1 matching over 7 bases. Looked up from germline, CDR1 is GTSNPN and CDR2 is SVGIG (reference sequence). This CDR3 has 13 residues. V shed 8 bases and J 3 bases; nucleotides not matched to a gene: 9. The CDR3 reads CAIWTGSYYGYTF. The CDR3 nucleotides read TGTGCCATATGGACAGGATCTTACTATGGCTACACCTTC.

The chain links TRBV27 to TRBJ2-7, with D possibly TRBD2 on 6 matching bases. Trimming left V 7 bases short and J 2 bases short, with 12 bases between. This CDR3 spans 13 amino acids. CDR1 MNHEY and CDR2 SMNVEV come from the germline V gene (reference sequence). In DNA form, the CDR3 reads TGTGCCAGCAAATACTCTAGCGCCTACGAGCAGTACTTC. Translation: CASKYSSAYEQYF.

The chain combines TRBV7-2 with TRBJ2-7, with D uncertain. This CDR3 comprises 15 residues. Germline CDR1 is SGHTA and CDR2 is FQGNSA. The V and J ends lost 0 bases and 2 bases respectively, with 11 bases between them. CDR3 coding DNA: TGTGCCAGCAGCTTAGCGCGAGGTCCGCCCTACGAGCAGTACTTC. This codes for CASSLARGPPYEQYF.

This chain connects TRBV7-2 to TRBJ2-2; 10 positions agree with TRBD2. Germline CDR1 and CDR2: SGHTA and FQGNSA. The junction had 11 bases not matched to a gene; V was cut back by 6 bases and J by 7 bases. This CDR3 has 16 amino acids. CDR3: CASRDRTSGVGGELFF. CDR3 bases: TGTGCCAGCAGGGATCGGACTAGCGGTGTGGGCGGGGAGCTGTTTTTT.

The rearrangement uses TRBV24-1 and TRBJ1-2; D may be TRBD1 (5 bases). Trimming took off 4 bases at V and 5 bases at J, with 13 bases between the two ends. Germline lookup yields CDR1 KGHDR and CDR2 SFDVKD. CDR3 size: 14 residues. CDR3 protein: CATSDRTRTYGYTF. The CDR3 DNA reads TGTGCCACCAGTGACCGGACACGCACGTATGGCTACACCTTC.

As regards this clone: The germline gene is not matched at one end of the junction; a read error may be the cause. The CDR3 here is CASSIGQGDTQYF. The CDR3 nucleotides read TGTGCTAGCAGCATTGGACAGGGAGATACGCAGTATTTT. The rearrangement links TRBV7-7 to TRBJ2-3, with TRBD1 matching 8 bases. The germline gives CDR1 SSHAT, CDR2 FNYEAQ (reference sequence). The CDR3 totals 13 residues.

The genes are TRBV30 and TRBJ2-2; TRBD2 is a possible D gene (6 bases). V was clipped by 2 bases and J by 6 bases, with 10 bases between them. The CDR3 consists of 13 residues. Germline lookup yields CDR1 GTSNPN and CDR2 SVGIG (reference sequence). CDR3: CAWSIREAGELFF. In nucleotides, the CDR3 is TGTGCCTGGAGTATCAGGGAGGCCGGGGAGCTGTTTTTT.

The gene calls are TRBV5-1 and TRBJ1-1; D remains ambiguous. CDR3 size: 17 residues. V was clipped by 2 bases and J by 1 base, with 18 bases between them. Germline CDR1 reads SGHRS; CDR2 reads YFSETQ. In DNA form, the CDR3 reads TGCGCCAGCAGCTTTTCTCTGCCCCCTCAGGCGAACACTGAAGCTTTCTTT. Its translation is CASSFSLPPQANTEAFF. Combining the CDR3 with reference TRBV5-1 and TRBJ1-1 gives the whole variable domain KAGVTQTPRYLIKTRGQQVTLSCSPISGHRSVSWYQQTPGQGLQFLFEYFSETQRNKGNFPGRFSGRQFSNSRSEMNVSTLELGDSALYLCASSFSLPPQANTEAFFGQGTRLTVV.

J is TRBJ2-3 and V is TRBV2; 11 bases map to TRBD2. The CDR3 has 16 amino acids. CDR1 is SNHLY and CDR2 is FYNNEI in the germline V gene. V dropped 4 bases and J dropped 8; count of bases not matched to a gene: 11. CDR3 loop: CASSGELAGGLPTQYF. The CDR3 DNA is TGTGCCAGCAGTGGCGAGCTAGCGGGGGGTCTCCCTACGCAGTATTTT.

This chain connects TRBV6-5 to TRBJ1-3; a possible D gene is TRBD1 (6 bases). The germline CDR1 and CDR2 sequences are MNHEY and SVGAGI. The V end lost 11 bases, the J end lost 7 bases, and 24 bases lay between the germline ends. The CDR3 loop spans 15 amino acids. The CDR3 is CAPKTGIARANTIYF. DNA for the CDR3: TGTGCCCCAAAGACAGGAATAGCGCGGGCGAACACCATATATTTT.

This rearrangement joins TRBV11-2 to TRBJ2-1, with D tentatively TRBD1 (5 bases). CDR1 SGHAT and CDR2 FQNNGV come from the germline V gene. CDR3 length: 14 amino acids. Trimming removed 11 bases from V and 6 bases from J, with 20 bases in between. As DNA, the CDR3 is TGTGCCTCAGGGAAGGAAAGGGTTTCCAATGAGCAGTTCTTC. Amino acid sequence: CASGKERVSNEQFF.

This chain uses TRBV4-3 with TRBJ1-4, with D hard to call. Deletions cut 0 bases from V and 5 bases from J, with 13 bases between. In germline, CDR1 is LGHNA, CDR2 YSLEER. The CDR3 is 16 residues long. The CDR3 DNA follows: TGCGCCAGCAGCCAAGATCAGGCCGGTATAAATGAAAAACTGTTTTTT. Translating it yields CASSQDQAGINEKLFF.

The gene calls are TRBV4-3 and TRBJ2-7; TRBD1 matches 12 bases. With 4 bases clipped from V and 6 bases from J, the junction kept 10 bases outside the gene matches. The CDR3 sequence is 16 residues long. Germline V gene sequence: CDR1 LGHNA, CDR2 YSLEER. This chain's CDR3 is CASSLTPGQGAGEQYF. CDR3 sequence (DNA): TGCGCCAGCAGCCTTACCCCGGGACAGGGGGCTGGCGAGCAGTACTTC.

The CDR3 loop reads CASSLLAGGSGGGYTF. The CDR3 DNA is TGTGCCAGCAGCTTACTTGCTGGGGGATCAGGGGGCGGCTACACCTTC. The chain links TRBV7-9 to TRBJ1-2; 8 nucleotides agree with TRBD1. From germline, CDR1 is SEHNR and CDR2 FQNEAQ (reference sequence). J gave up 8 bases and V 2 bases, and 13 bases lay outside the gene matches. The CDR3 runs 16 residues.

The chain links TRBV4-2 to TRBJ1-2; maybe TRBD1 (5 bases). The V end lost 2 bases, the J end lost 4 bases, and 17 bases lay between the germline ends. The CDR3 sequence is 16 residues long. CDR1 is LGHNA, CDR2 YNFKEQ, per germline. The CDR3 spells CASSQFRVTELYGYTF. The DNA for the CDR3 is TGTGCCAGCAGCCAATTCAGGGTGACAGAACTCTATGGCTACACCTTC.